Listed here are 28 T cell receptor beta chains from one sample, sequenced in a study of OX40 agonist ivuxolimab in advanced cancers. The repertoire was sequenced with immunoSEQ multiplex PCR; TCRdb's copy has only in-frame clones and lacks some. Found here are about 64,000 clones, about 88% of them singletons; the top ten hold 0.67%. This material consisted of CD4+ or CD8+ T cells sorted from blood, taken in a trial of the OX40 agonist ivuxolimab. The receptors here all came from an adult with an advanced solid tumor such as melanoma, head and neck, liver or kidney cancer.

The V and J genes are TRBV19 and TRBJ2-7, with a tentative D call TRBD1 (6 bases). The V and J ends lost 6 bases and 1 base respectively, with 13 bases between them. Germline values: CDR1 LNHDA, CDR2 SQIVND (reference sequence). This CDR3 contains 14 residues. The CDR3 loop reads CASSQGPRSYEQYF. In DNA form, the CDR3 reads TGTGCCAGTAGCCAGGGGCCTCGGTCCTACGAGCAGTACTTC.

The V call is TRBV30, the J call TRBJ2-7; 9 nucleotides align to TRBD1. The germline V gene encodes CDR1 GTSNPN and CDR2 SVGIG (reference sequence). CDR3 length equals 16 residues. After removal of 3 bases from V and 0 bases from J, the junction contained 9 bases not matched to a gene. CDR3 bases: TGTGCCTGGAGACCCTTCGGGACAGGGCACTCCTACGAGCAGTACTTC. Translated, it gives CAWRPFGTGHSYEQYF. Full variable domain (missing parts from reference TRBV30 and TRBJ2-7): SQTIHQWPATLVQPVGSPLSLECTVEGTSNPNLYWYRQAAGRGLQLLFYSVGIGQISSEVPQNLSASRPQDRQFILSSKKLLLSDSGFYLCAWRPFGTGHSYEQYFGPGTRLTVT.

V gene TRBV7-2 combines with J gene TRBJ2-2; no clear D. Germline loops: CDR1 SGHTA, CDR2 FQGNSA. V was pared by 0 bases and J by 2 bases, with 7 bases between. The CDR3 extends over 15 amino acids. CDR3 sequence (DNA): TGTGCCAGCAGCTTAGCGGGTTATAACACCGGGGAGCTGTTTTTT. It translates to CASSLAGYNTGELFF.

The genes are TRBV5-1 and TRBJ2-7, with unresolved D. V dropped 5 bases and J dropped 3 bases, with 21 bases sitting between them. Germline CDR1 reads SGHRS; CDR2 reads YFSETQ. The length of the CDR3 is 16 residues. The CDR3 region has the DNA TGCGCCAGCAGTCATGTTTATGGGCAGTACCACTACGAGCAGTACTTC. Protein: CASSHVYGQYHYEQYF. The whole variable domain, remainder taken from reference TRBV5-1 and TRBJ2-7, is KAGVTQTPRYLIKTRGQQVTLSCSPISGHRSVSWYQQTPGQGLQFLFEYFSETQRNKGNFPGRFSGRQFSNSRSEMNVSTLELGDSALYLCASSHVYGQYHYEQYFGPGTRLTVT.

V gene TRBV6-5 combines with J gene TRBJ1-3; unclear D gene. The CDR3 has 11 residues. Looked up from germline, CDR1 is MNHEY and CDR2 is SVGAGI. Between the trimmed V and J ends, which lost 1 base and 7 bases, there was a span of 2 bases. The CDR3 sequence: CASSYYNTIYF. CDR3 bases: TGTGCCAGCAGTTACTATAACACCATATATTTT.

DNA for the CDR3: TGTGCCAGTAGTATACAAACCCGGGACGAAAAACTGTTTTTT. This codes for CASSIQTRDEKLFF. V and J are TRBV19 and TRBJ1-4, with D possibly being TRBD1 (5 bases). The CDR3 length is 14 residues. In germline, CDR1 is LNHDA, CDR2 SQIVND (reference sequence). With 2 bases removed from V and 8 bases from J, the gap between germline ends came to 12 bases.

In this sample, this clone is medium-sized. This sample also contains other DNA sequences that code for the same CDR3. The chain employs TRBV9 and TRBJ2-1, with TRBD1 as a possible D gene (6 bases). CDR1 SGDLS and CDR2 YYNGEE come from the germline V gene. This CDR3 is 16 amino acids long. The V end was cut by 3 bases, the J end by 0 bases, with 13 bases between. Written as DNA, the CDR3 is TGTGCCAGCAGCGCTGGGGGCGGTGGCTCCTACAATGAGCAGTTCTTC. It specifies CASSAGGGGSYNEQFF.

The chain couples TRBV6-5 to TRBJ1-5; tentative D call: TRBD1 (6 bases). This CDR3 is built from 15 residues. Germline V gene data show CDR1 as MNHEY and CDR2 as SVGAGI. V lost 7 bases and J 0 bases, leaving 13 bases between the germline ends. The CDR3 DNA sequence: TGTGCCAGCAAAATCAGGGGCGGTAGCAATCAGCCCCAGCATTTT. Translating it yields CASKIRGGSNQPQHF.

The V call is TRBV28, the J call TRBJ2-7, with 7 bases fitting TRBD2. After removal of 6 bases from V and 2 bases from J, the junction contained 10 bases not matched to a gene. CDR1 MDHEN and CDR2 SYDVKM come from the germline V gene. The CDR3 contains 15 residues. The CDR3 sequence is CASRYIGLDTYEQYF. In DNA, the CDR3 is TGTGCCAGCAGATACATCGGACTAGACACCTACGAGCAGTACTTC.

The V call is TRBV28, the J call TRBJ2-5; D might be TRBD1 (6 bases). This CDR3 has 16 amino acids. Trimming pared 5 bases from V and 2 bases from J, leaving 18 bases between. Germline V gene data show CDR1 as MDHEN and CDR2 as SYDVKM. In DNA, the CDR3 is TGTGCCAGCAGTCTATCAACAGGGAATAGGCAAGAGACCCAGTACTTC. It is translated as CASSLSTGNRQETQYF.

The chain links TRBV30 to TRBJ2-5; D uncertain. The closer fit of TRBJ2-7 to the DNA end suggests the J call may be wrong. The CDR3 spans 14 residues. Germline V gene data show CDR1 as GTSNPN and CDR2 as SVGIG (reference sequence). The CDR3 DNA sequence: TGTGCCTGGAGATTTAAGACCGAGCTCTACGAGCAGTACTTC. Translated: CAWRFKTELYEQYF.

This chain joins TRBV18 and TRBJ2-7; no firm D call. This CDR3 comprises 14 residues. Germline V gene lookup returns CDR1 KGHSH and CDR2 LQKENI. Trimming cost V 3 bases and J 6 bases, with 15 bases left between them. CDR3: CASSPGLSVFEQYF. The DNA for the CDR3 is TGTGCCAGCTCACCGGGCCTCTCGGTTTTCGAGCAGTACTTC.

This chain connects TRBV18 to TRBJ2-2, with 10 nucleotides matching TRBD2. The CDR3 is 16 residues long. J lost 1 base, V lost 3 bases, and 2 bases had no gene match. CDR1 and CDR2 from the germline V gene are KGHSH and LQKENI. CDR3 loop: CASSPSGRQNTGELFF. CDR3 bases: TGTGCCAGCTCACCTAGCGGGAGGCAGAACACCGGGGAGCTGTTTTTT.

The chain's CDR3 is CASSPPGPDTQYF. The CDR3 bases are TGTGCCAGCTCACCACCGGGTCCAGATACGCAGTATTTT. The V and J genes are TRBV18 and TRBJ2-3; D is ambiguous. The CDR3 is 13 amino acids. Germline V gene data show CDR1 as KGHSH and CDR2 as LQKENI. Trimming pared 0 bases from V and 4 bases from J, leaving 5 bases between.

The rearrangement links TRBV18 to TRBJ2-5, with D possibly called TRBD1 or TRBD2 (6 bases each). The V gene lost 3 bases and the J gene lost 2 bases, with 13 bases spanning the gap. CDR1 and CDR2 from the germline V gene are KGHSH and LQKENI. This CDR3 has 15 residues. CDR3 protein: CASSPGLTGQETQYF. CDR3 nucleotides: TGTGCCAGCTCACCGGGACTTACAGGGCAAGAGACCCAGTACTTC.

The chain employs TRBV5-1 and TRBJ1-2, with D perhaps matching TRBD1 (5 bases). Germline CDR1 and CDR2: SGHRS and YFSETQ. Trimming took off 4 bases at V and 4 bases at J, with 11 bases between the two ends. CDR3 length equals 13 residues. The CDR3 DNA is TGCGCCAGCAGCCATTCAGACAGCTATGGCTACACCTTC. This codes for CASSHSDSYGYTF.

J is TRBJ1-4 and V is TRBV19; TRBD1 matches 7 bases. This CDR3 is built from 17 residues. Germline lookup yields CDR1 LNHDA and CDR2 SQIVND (reference sequence). Unmatched junction bases numbered 12, after V lost 0 bases and J lost 8 bases. CDR3 in amino acids: CASSIDTGTAEGEKLFF. CDR3 nucleotides: TGTGCCAGTAGTATAGACACCGGGACAGCGGAGGGAGAAAAACTGTTTTTT.

The chain carries TRBV30 and TRBJ1-1, with 9 bases that match TRBD1. The CDR3 extends over 13 amino acids. CDR1 is GTSNPN and CDR2 is SVGIG in the germline V gene (reference sequence). Trimming removed 8 bases from V and 5 bases from J; junction bases left unmatched: 9. The CDR3 loop reads CASTGGGGTEAFF. The CDR3 bases are TGTGCCAGTACAGGGGGCGGAGGGACTGAAGCTTTCTTT.

The V gene is TRBV19, the J gene TRBJ1-6; tentative D call: TRBD1 (5 bases). Germline V gene data show CDR1 as LNHDA and CDR2 as SQIVND (reference sequence). CDR3 length: 14 amino acids. The V and J ends lost 5 bases and 5 bases respectively, with 10 bases between them. The CDR3 region is CASSHRGDNSPLHF. The CDR3, as DNA: TGTGCCAGTAGTCACCGAGGGGATAATTCACCCCTCCACTTT.

The rearrangement joins TRBV18 to TRBJ2-5; tentatively, D is TRBD1 (5 bases). CDR3 length equals 13 residues. From germline, CDR1 is KGHSH and CDR2 LQKENI. The V and J ends lost 2 bases and 5 bases respectively, with 9 bases between them. CDR3 nucleotide sequence: TGTGCCAGCTCACCAGGGGCCGGGGAGACCCAGTACTTC. Amino acids: CASSPGAGETQYF. The variable domain in full, completed from reference TRBV18 and TRBJ2-5, reads NAGVMQNPRHLVRRRGQEARLRCSPMKGHSHVYWYRQLPEEGLKFMVYLQKENIIDESGMPKERFSAEFPKEGPSILRIQQVVRGDSAAYFCASSPGAGETQYFGPGTRLLVL.

This clone was counted between two and nine times. CDR3 protein: CAWSRGPSENTEAFF. CDR3 DNA sequence: TGTGCCTGGAGTCGCGGCCCGTCTGAGAACACTGAAGCTTTCTTT. The chain links TRBV30 to TRBJ1-1, with D uncertain. CDR3 length: 15 residues. In germline, CDR1 is GTSNPN, CDR2 SVGIG (reference sequence). V shed 2 bases and J shed 1 base, with 14 bases lying between them.

The CDR3 nucleotides read TGTGCCAGCAGTAAATTTGGCCCCTACGAGCAGTACTTC. Encoded protein: CASSKFGPYEQYF. The J gene is TRBJ2-7, the V gene TRBV27, with no clear D. CDR3 length equals 13 residues. The germline V and J ends were trimmed by 5 bases and 2 bases, with 10 bases remaining between them. Germline CDR1 and CDR2: MNHEY and SMNVEV (reference sequence).

The chain combines TRBV30 with TRBJ1-1; no clear D. This CDR3 spans 13 amino acids. V was clipped by 0 bases and J by 5 bases, with 10 bases between them. Germline V lookup: CDR1 GTSNPN, CDR2 SVGIG (reference sequence). The CDR3 bases are TGTGCCTGGAGTGTACGAGGAGGGACTGAAGCTTTCTTT. Translating gives CAWSVRGGTEAFF.

This clone was recorded once. V usage is TRBV15 and J usage is TRBJ2-7; a possible D gene is TRBD2 (6 bases). With 0 bases removed from V and 3 bases from J, the gap between germline ends came to 15 bases. The CDR3 runs 16 residues. Germline lookup yields CDR1 LNHNV and CDR2 YYDKDF (reference sequence). CDR3 bases: TGTGCCACCAGCAGAGATTTGGCGGGACCGGGCTACGAGCAGTACTTC. It encodes CATSRDLAGPGYEQYF.

This clone was counted a single time. V is TRBV28 and J is TRBJ1-2, with D perhaps TRBD1 (5 bases). This CDR3 region has 14 residues. CDR1 and CDR2 (germline): MDHEN, SYDVKM. V was clipped by 6 bases and J by 0 bases, with 11 bases between them. The CDR3 is CASSRDVSNYGYTF. The CDR3 DNA sequence: TGTGCCAGCAGCCGGGACGTCTCTAACTATGGCTACACCTTC.

The chain joins TRBV6-1 to TRBJ2-1, with 8 nucleotides matching TRBD2. Germline values: CDR1 MNHNS, CDR2 SASEGT. V shed 7 bases and J 9 bases; nucleotides not matched to a gene: 8. The CDR3 length is 13 residues. The CDR3 here is CASTRDREGEQFF. In DNA, the CDR3 is TGTGCCAGCACCAGGGATCGGGAGGGTGAGCAGTTCTTC.

The chain uses TRBV11-3 and TRBJ2-1; 10 positions agree with TRBD1. Germline-derived CDR1 and CDR2 are SGHNT and YENEEA. The CDR3 extends over 17 amino acids. With V trimmed by 5 bases and J by 7 bases, 14 bases remained unmatched. The CDR3, as DNA: TGTGCCAGCAGCCCAATAGGGACAGGGGTCGGTCGGAATGAGCAGTTCTTC. Its protein is CASSPIGTGVGRNEQFF.

V is TRBV28 and J is TRBJ1-6, with no clear D. V shed 6 bases and J shed 8 bases, with 17 bases lying between them. This CDR3 region has 15 residues. Per germline, CDR1 MDHEN and CDR2 SYDVKM. CDR3 nucleotides: TGTGCCAGCAGCCCATTCAGGACCCTTTATTCACCCCTCCACTTT. Residues: CASSPFRTLYSPLHF.